The T cell receptor beta chain described here comes from a study of shared clonotypes between healthy human individuals. J gave up 3 bases and V 0 bases, and 12 bases lay outside the gene matches. Germline V gene data show CDR1 as MDHEN and CDR2 as SYDVKM. This CDR3 comprises 18 residues. Method: immunoSEQ multiplex PCR; TCRdb's copy keeps in-frame clones and lacks some. The sample shows hundreds of thousands of clones, approximately 73% of them seen only once. The V and J genes are TRBV28 and TRBJ2-7; 9 bases are a match to TRBD2. The sample was memory CD4+ T cells sorted from blood. Indicated subset: CD45RA-negative fraction. This sequence originates from a young woman in good health. The CDR3, as DNA: TGTGCCAGCAGTTTATGGCCCGCTTCTAGCGGGAAGTTCTACGAGCAGTACTTC. Translated: CASSLWPASSGKFYEQYF.